This TCR beta chain was found in a study of cytomegalovirus exposure and HLA in healthy donors. About the study: Prior work identified 120 million or so unique TCR beta sequences in some 180 million T cells. Membership in the Caucasian-associated ancestry cluster was found for about four fifths of 350 to 450 genotyped donors.

The CDR3 covers 16 residues. Germline V gene lookup returns CDR1 SNHLY and CDR2 FYNNEI. Trimming removed 5 bases from V and 6 bases from J; junction bases left unmatched: 12. The study ran its PCR with 60 Vbeta and 13 Jbeta primers. Sequencing was performed with immunoSEQ multiplex PCR; in TCRdb, only in-frame clones are kept and a portion is missing. The table lists approximately 190,000 clones, 75% to 90% of them singletons. The genes are TRBV2 and TRBJ2-1; the match to TRBD2 covers 8 bases. The source material was PBMCs. The TCR comes from a woman aged 18-30 years in good health and CMV-seronegative. The CDR3 protein is CASSLVREALANEQFF. The CDR3 coding sequence is TGTGCCAGCAGTTTAGTGCGGGAGGCCCTTGCCAATGAGCAGTTCTTC.